This T cell receptor beta chain appears in the sequencing data of a study of regulatory T cells in long-lasting Graves disease. Study-level results: It was in persistent disease that TRBV28, TRBJ1-2 and TRBJ2-5 were favored. Sharing of public clonotypes was greater in persistent patients (around 2,500) than in new patients (roughly 1,000).

Libraries of TCR beta came from iRepertoire HTBI primers plus Arm-PCR of CDR3 regions. A single record per CDR3 protein comes from TCRdb applying MiXCR to the multiplex PCR reads. This sample has 530,000 or so distinct CDR3 sequences, with roughly 12% found just once. This clonotype was picked up many times. Its target is unknown. Regarding time point: newly diagnosed GD, antithyroid drugs for less than 3 months. Following extraction of RNA from PBMCs, that RNA was used to make the TCR library. Germline V gives CDR1 MNHGY, CDR2 SVAAGI. The CDR3 is made up of 10 amino acids. The V end was cut by 4 bases, the J end by 8 bases, with 5 bases between. These same data were also listed under a study on T cells in Graves' hyperthyroidism and ophthalmopathy. According to that study: Ophthalmopathy stood apart from stable hyperthyroidism in a 13 V-J model. With a median lead of approximately 6.4 months before onset, the model predicted ophthalmopathy.

The specimen comprised peripheral blood mononuclear cells (PBMCs), sampled at new diagnosis, from a patient treated with antithyroid drugs. The TCR was taken from a man younger than 45 with Graves disease. The chain carries TRBV6-9 and TRBJ1-1, with D uncertain. CDR3 sequence (DNA): TGTGCCAGCAGTTCCAGGGAAGCTTTCTTT. Its protein product is CASSSREAFF.